Below, 28 T cell receptor beta chains from the same sample are listed, as sequenced in a study of control samples from healthy donors and cancer patients. TCRdb's table, derived via immunoSEQ multiplex PCR, lists solely in-frame clones and lacks some. The sample lists 110,000 or so clones, about 86% occurring once. The sample taken for sequencing was blood. The receptors come from a man younger than 45 in good health.

V usage is TRBV6-5 and J usage is TRBJ2-1; 13 bases agree with TRBD2. Germline assignment: CDR1 MNHEY and CDR2 SVGAGI. The CDR3 totals 15 residues. Unmatched junction bases numbered 6, after V lost 6 bases and J lost 7 bases. The CDR3 DNA reads as TGTGCCAGCAGCGCACTAGCGGGGGGGGCAAATGAGCAGTTCTTC. Protein product: CASSALAGGANEQFF.

This chain joins TRBV29-1 and TRBJ2-3; unclear D gene. This CDR3 contains 12 residues. The V end was cut by 0 bases, the J end by 5 bases, with 6 bases between. CDR1 SQVTM and CDR2 ANQGSEA come from the germline V gene. The CDR3 nucleotides read TGCAGCGTTGAAGAGCGCGGAGATACGCAGTATTTT. Its translation is CSVEERGDTQYF.

This clone was seen only a few times. The chain carries TRBV7-9 and TRBJ2-7; no firm D call. Trimming took off 1 base at V and 6 bases at J, with 7 bases between the two ends. The germline CDR1 and CDR2 sequences are SEHNR and FQNEAQ (reference sequence). The CDR3 extends over 12 amino acids. CDR3 in DNA: TGTGCCAGCAGCTTAGGTAGGGTCGAGCAGTACTTC. As protein: CASSLGRVEQYF.

The chain couples TRBV5-1 to TRBJ1-4; D remains ambiguous. This CDR3 is 16 amino acids long. Germline lookup yields CDR1 SGHRS and CDR2 YFSETQ. V lost 4 bases, J lost 0 bases, and 13 bases lay in between. As DNA, the CDR3 is TGCGCCAGCAGCCGATTTGGTGGAGCAACTAATGAAAAACTGTTTTTT. Translated, it gives CASSRFGGATNEKLFF.

This rearrangement joins TRBV5-1 to TRBJ2-5; the D gene could be TRBD1 or TRBD2 (6 bases each). Between the trimmed V and J ends, which lost 4 bases and 5 bases, there was a span of 15 bases. Germline V gene sequence: CDR1 SGHRS, CDR2 YFSETQ. The CDR3 covers 14 residues. CDR3 sequence reads: CASSPQGGQETQYF. CDR3 nucleotide sequence: TGCGCCAGCAGCCCCCAAGGGGGGCAGGAGACCCAGTACTTC.

This clone was found once. The chain recombines TRBV7-8 with TRBJ1-3; D might be TRBD1 (6 bases). CDR3 length: 14 amino acids. V shed 4 bases and J shed 2 bases, with 9 bases lying between them. The V gene's germline CDR1 is SGHVS and CDR2 FQNEAQ. CDR3 in DNA: TGTGCCAGCAGCTCAGGGACAACTGGAAACACCATATATTTT. Its protein is CASSSGTTGNTIYF.

V is TRBV5-1 and J is TRBJ1-2, with 9 bases fitting TRBD1. V dropped 0 bases and J dropped 5; count of bases not matched to a gene: 2. This CDR3 spans 14 amino acids. CDR1 and CDR2 (germline): SGHRS, YFSETQ. The CDR3 coding sequence is TGCGCCAGCAGCTTGGGGGACAGGGAGTATGGCTACACCTTC. This codes for CASSLGDREYGYTF.

This chain links TRBV19 with TRBJ1-1; TRBD1 is a possible D gene (6 bases). V dropped 9 bases and J dropped 8 bases, with 22 bases sitting between them. The CDR3 is 14 residues long. CDR1 LNHDA and CDR2 SQIVND come from the germline V gene (reference sequence). CDR3: CARQPRDTYSEAFF. CDR3 DNA: TGTGCCAGGCAACCCCGGGACACTTATTCAGAAGCTTTCTTT.

In DNA, the CDR3 is TGTGCCACCAGTGATCGGGGACAGGGGGCAAAGAGAGATACGCAGTATTTT. Translated: CATSDRGQGAKRDTQYF. V is TRBV24-1 and J is TRBJ2-3; 12 bases are a match to TRBD1. V dropped 3 bases and J dropped 5; count of bases not matched to a gene: 8. The CDR3 is 17 amino acids. The germline CDR1 and CDR2 sequences are KGHDR and SFDVKD.

A single count supports this clone. The rearrangement links TRBV7-9 to TRBJ1-2, with a weak D call TRBD1 (5 bases). CDR1 is SEHNR, CDR2 FQNEAQ, per germline (reference sequence). The V and J ends lost 6 bases and 4 bases respectively, with 15 bases between them. The length of the CDR3 is 14 residues. The CDR3 bases are TGTGCCAGCAGTTCTCAGGGTTGGGGCTATGGCTACACCTTC. Protein product: CASSSQGWGYGYTF.

The chain combines TRBV3-1 (or the pseudogene TRBV3-2) with TRBJ2-7, with 8 bases matching TRBD2. Per the germline V gene, CDR1 is LGHDT and CDR2 is YNNKEL (reference sequence). V shed 7 bases and J 4 bases; nucleotides not matched to a gene: 3. The CDR3 sequence is 12 residues long. The CDR3 DNA reads as TGTGCCAGCACGGCGGGGGGTTACGAGCAGTACTTC. Translating it yields CASTAGGYEQYF.

V and J are TRBV6-4 and TRBJ1-1; 8 positions agree with TRBD1. V dropped 2 bases and J dropped 11; count of bases not matched to a gene: 10. In germline, CDR1 is MRHNA, CDR2 SNTAGT. The CDR3 spans 14 residues. CDR3 nucleotide sequence: TGTGCCAGCAGTGACACGAATGGACAGGGTGAGGCTTTCTTT. It is translated as CASSDTNGQGEAFF.

The chain links TRBV10-1 to TRBJ2-7; perhaps TRBD1 as D (6 bases). The CDR3 spans 14 residues. Trimming took off 3 bases at V and 4 bases at J, with 13 bases between the two ends. Germline assignment: CDR1 WNHNN and CDR2 SYGVQD (reference sequence). The CDR3, as DNA: TGCGCCAGCAGTGAAAGACAGGACGGTTACGAGCAGTACTTC. It specifies CASSERQDGYEQYF.

The chain uses TRBV30 and TRBJ2-7; D might be TRBD1 (5 bases). V was cut by 0 bases and J by 1 base, with 10 bases left in between. There are 14 residues in the CDR3. Germline CDR1 and CDR2: GTSNPN and SVGIG (reference sequence). CDR3 sequence reads: CAWSVNQGSYEQYF. The CDR3 nucleotides read TGTGCCTGGAGTGTAAACCAGGGTTCCTACGAGCAGTACTTC.

V usage is TRBV11-3 and J usage is TRBJ1-1; D ambiguous. The CDR3 contains 13 residues. CDR1 is SGHNT and CDR2 is YENEEA in the germline V gene. V lost 5 bases and J lost 0, with 7 bases in between. The CDR3 is CASSPVMNTEAFF. The CDR3 DNA reads TGTGCCAGCAGCCCTGTTATGAACACTGAAGCTTTCTTT.

The chain employs TRBV3-1 (or the pseudogene TRBV3-2) and TRBJ1-6; TRBD1 matches at 8 bases. CDR1 LGHDT and CDR2 YNNKEL come from the germline V gene (reference sequence). This CDR3 region has 14 residues. The V gene end was trimmed by 6 bases and the J gene end by 8 bases; junction bases not matched to a gene: 6. The CDR3: CASRRGQEYSPLHF. The CDR3 nucleotides read TGTGCCAGCAGAAGGGGACAGGAGTATTCACCCCTCCACTTT.

The chain carries TRBV2 and TRBJ1-6, with 8 positions matching TRBD1. CDR3 length: 15 amino acids. CDR1 is SNHLY, CDR2 FYNNEI, per germline. The junction had 10 bases not matched to a gene; V was cut back by 7 bases and J by 8 bases. The CDR3, as DNA: TGTGCCAGCATTTCAGGGGGCTCTAGGGATTCACCCCTCCACTTT. It yields the protein CASISGGSRDSPLHF.

The V call is TRBV6-1, the J call TRBJ2-7; a possible D gene is TRBD2 (7 bases). The V gene lost 2 bases and the J gene lost 3 bases, with 17 bases spanning the gap. This CDR3 is built from 16 residues. CDR1 MNHNS and CDR2 SASEGT come from the germline V gene. DNA of the CDR3: TGTGCCAGCAGTGAATTTGGGTATAGGGGGGGCTACGAGCAGTACTTC. Translation: CASSEFGYRGGYEQYF.

The chain links TRBV14 to TRBJ1-2, with TRBD1 matching over 7 bases. The length of the CDR3 is 14 residues. Germline CDR1 and CDR2: SGHDN and FVKESK. Unmatched junction bases numbered 6, after V lost 3 bases and J lost 5 bases. The CDR3 reads CASSHTGAGYGYTF. The CDR3 DNA reads TGTGCCAGCAGCCATACAGGGGCTGGGTATGGCTACACCTTC.

The V call is TRBV11-2, the J call TRBJ2-1; the D is unclear. Germline loops: CDR1 SGHAT, CDR2 FQNNGV. Trimming stripped 4 bases from V and 8 bases from J, with 6 bases between. There are 11 residues in the CDR3. CDR3 sequence: CASSYTDEQFF. CDR3 coding DNA: TGTGCCAGCAGCTATACCGATGAGCAGTTCTTC.

This chain links TRBV18 with TRBJ2-3; D perhaps matches TRBD2 (6 bases). V was shortened by 5 bases and J by 9 bases, with 12 bases between the two germline ends. CDR1 KGHSH and CDR2 LQKENI come from the germline V gene. The CDR3 sequence is 12 residues long. CDR3 sequence: CASSSEGRTQYF. CDR3 DNA sequence: TGTGCCAGCTCATCCGAGGGGAGGACGCAGTATTTT.

This clone appeared a single time. This sequence joins TRBV7-3 and TRBJ1-1; D ambiguous. CDR3 length equals 13 residues. V shed 1 base and J shed 1 base, with 4 bases lying between them. Germline values: CDR1 SGHTA, CDR2 FQGTGA. The CDR3, as DNA: TGTGCCAGCAGCTTAAGCTCGAACACTGAAGCTTTCTTT. Its protein product is CASSLSSNTEAFF.

J is TRBJ2-3 and V is TRBV5-1; a weak D match, TRBD2 (5 bases). CDR1 is SGHRS, CDR2 YFSETQ, per germline. This CDR3 comprises 14 residues. Trimming stripped 0 bases from V and 3 bases from J, with 8 bases between. The CDR3 DNA sequence: TGCGCCAGCAGCTTGGGTACGGGGACAGATACGCAGTATTTT. The encoded protein is CASSLGTGTDTQYF.

The chain uses TRBV2 and TRBJ2-2; maybe TRBD1 (6 bases). Germline CDR1 and CDR2: SNHLY and FYNNEI. The CDR3 is 14 residues long. V was clipped by 7 bases and J by 1 base, with 10 bases between them. DNA of the CDR3: TGTGCCAGCATGGAACAGGGGAACACCGGGGAGCTGTTTTTT. It yields the protein CASMEQGNTGELFF.

CDR3 sequence: CASSESQLKAFF. For the CDR3, the DNA is TGCGCCAGCAGTGAGTCCCAGTTAAAAGCTTTCTTT. The V gene is TRBV10-2, the J gene TRBJ1-1, with D uncertain. CDR1 and CDR2 from the germline V gene are WSHSY and SAAADI. The CDR3 runs to 12 residues. Trimming stripped 0 bases from V and 9 bases from J, with 8 bases between.

V is TRBV7-9 and J is TRBJ1-1; D not resolved. The CDR3 contains 13 residues. Germline-derived CDR1 and CDR2 are SEHNR and FQNEAQ (reference sequence). Trimming took off 1 base at V and 1 base at J, with 4 bases between the two ends. The DNA of the CDR3 is TGTGCCAGCAGCTTAGACCAGAACACTGAAGCTTTCTTT. Translation gives CASSLDQNTEAFF.

The chain links TRBV5-4 to TRBJ1-6; D is uncertain. The CDR3 is 15 amino acids. V shed 3 bases and J shed 5 bases, with 12 bases lying between them. The germline V gene encodes CDR1 SGHNT and CDR2 YYREEE (reference sequence). CDR3 nucleotide sequence: TGTGCCAGCAGCTGGCTGACTGGAGATAATTCACCCCTCCACTTT. It encodes CASSWLTGDNSPLHF.

The rearrangement uses TRBV2 and TRBJ2-3; D assignment may be TRBD1 or TRBD2 (5 bases each). Germline V gives CDR1 SNHLY, CDR2 FYNNEI. V gave up 5 bases and J gave up 2 bases, with 11 bases separating them. The CDR3 covers 14 residues. CDR3 in amino acids: CASSRDPPTDTQYF. The CDR3 nucleotides are TGTGCCAGCAGTCGGGACCCCCCCACAGATACGCAGTATTTT. Full variable domain (remainder filled in from reference TRBV2 and TRBJ2-3): EPEVTQTPSHQVTQMGQEVILRCVPISNHLYFYWYRQILGQKVEFLVSFYNNEISEKSEIFDDQFSVERPDGSNFTLKIRSTKLEDSAMYFCASSRDPPTDTQYFGPGTRLTVL.